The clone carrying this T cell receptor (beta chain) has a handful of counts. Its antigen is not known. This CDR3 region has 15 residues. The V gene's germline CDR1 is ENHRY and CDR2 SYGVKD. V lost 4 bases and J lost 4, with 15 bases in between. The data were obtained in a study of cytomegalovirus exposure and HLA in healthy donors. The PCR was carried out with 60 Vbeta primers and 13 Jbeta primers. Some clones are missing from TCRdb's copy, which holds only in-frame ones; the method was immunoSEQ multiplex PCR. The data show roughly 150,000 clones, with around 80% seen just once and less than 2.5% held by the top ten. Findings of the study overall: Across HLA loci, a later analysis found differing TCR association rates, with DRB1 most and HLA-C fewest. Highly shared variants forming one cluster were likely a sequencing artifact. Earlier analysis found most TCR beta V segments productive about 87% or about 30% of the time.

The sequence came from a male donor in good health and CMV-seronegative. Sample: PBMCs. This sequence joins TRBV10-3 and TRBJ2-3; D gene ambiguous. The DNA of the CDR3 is TGTGCCATCAGTGGGGTGCGGCTAGACGCAGATACGCAGTATTTT. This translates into CAISGVRLDADTQYF.